What follows are 17 T cell receptor beta chains derived from one specimen sequenced in a study of beta chain features in type 1 diabetes. The investigators reverse transcribed all of the isolated RNA, so they sequenced expressed TCRB transcripts. This table comes from immunoSEQ multiplex PCR, and its TCRdb copy is limited to in-frame clones, with some not included. The table records 150,000 or so clones, around a tenth of them present only once. Sequenced input: central memory CD4+ T cells from blood. These receptors came from a man aged 18 to 29 in good health.

The CDR3 sequence: CASSLSGHHGRRGQPQHF. Here the CDR3 DNA reads TGTGCCAGCAGTTTATCGGGTCACCACGGCAGGAGGGGTCAGCCCCAGCATTTT. The V call is TRBV27, the J call TRBJ1-5; perhaps TRBD1 as D (5 bases). This CDR3 is 18 amino acids long. Trimming took 0 bases from V and 6 from J, leaving 21 bases between them. CDR1 and CDR2 from the germline V gene are MNHEY and SMNVEV (reference sequence).

This clone has a handful of counts. The chain links TRBV5-8 to TRBJ2-7; D remains unclear. This CDR3 has 11 amino acids. The germline V gene has CDR1 SGHTS and CDR2 YDEGEE. V dropped 4 bases and J dropped 4 bases, with 6 bases sitting between them. This CDR3 is CASSITYEQYF. CDR3 coding DNA: TGTGCCAGCAGCATTACTTACGAGCAGTACTTC.

This chain uses TRBV4-2 with TRBJ2-3, with 14 bases matching TRBD2. The CDR3 length is 19 residues. Germline V gene data show CDR1 as LGHNA and CDR2 as YNFKEQ. Losses at the gene ends were 4 bases for V and 3 bases for J; bases not matched to a gene: 12. The DNA of the CDR3 is TGTGCCAGCAGCCCCGCCAAGACTAGCGGGGGGGGCAAGACAGATACGCAGTATTTT. Residues: CASSPAKTSGGGKTDTQYF.

The chain has TRBV6-4 and TRBJ2-3; D unclear. Trimming removed 3 bases from V and 6 bases from J, with 13 bases in between. Germline V gene data show CDR1 as MRHNA and CDR2 as SNTAGT. The CDR3 is made up of 14 amino acids. DNA of the CDR3: TGTGCCAGCAGTGAAACGCCAACTCGGGATACGCAGTATTTT. This encodes CASSETPTRDTQYF.

The table lists this clone with a few counts. The sample carries other DNA sequences with the same CDR3. This rearrangement joins TRBV10-3 to TRBJ1-1; D is undetermined. The length of the CDR3 is 12 residues. Germline V gene lookup returns CDR1 ENHRY and CDR2 SYGVKD. V dropped 8 bases and J dropped 1 base, with 8 bases sitting between them. The CDR3 DNA follows: TGTGCCATCTCCAGTTCGAACACTGAAGCTTTCTTT. It encodes CAISSSNTEAFF.

Ten or more counts support this clone. V gene TRBV11-2 combines with J gene TRBJ2-1; D is possibly TRBD1 (5 bases). The germline V gene has CDR1 SGHAT and CDR2 FQNNGV. V lost 7 bases, J lost 4 bases, and 5 bases lay in between. This CDR3 spans 11 amino acids. CDR3 coding DNA: TGTGCCAGCAAGGGGTACAATGAGCAGTTCTTC. As protein: CASKGYNEQFF.

The V and J genes are TRBV28 and TRBJ1-3; no clear D. The CDR3 covers 14 residues. Trimming stripped 5 bases from V and 7 bases from J, with 15 bases between. Germline CDR1 MDHEN, CDR2 SYDVKM. DNA of the CDR3: TGTGCCAGCAGTCCAACTTCGGGGAGTAACACCATATATTTT. As protein: CASSPTSGSNTIYF.

The V gene is TRBV2, the J gene TRBJ2-7, with D possibly matching TRBD2 (5 bases). The germline V and J ends were trimmed by 2 bases and 3 bases, with 11 bases remaining between them. CDR3 size: 14 residues. Germline CDR1 SNHLY, CDR2 FYNNEI. CDR3 sequence: CASSESPRDYEQYF. CDR3 bases: TGTGCCAGCAGTGAAAGCCCCCGGGACTACGAGCAGTACTTC.

The rearrangement uses TRBV23-1 and TRBJ2-7, with TRBD1 matching 7 bases. TRBV23-1 is an ORF, with its function uncertain. Trimming removed 2 bases from V and 3 bases from J; junction bases left unmatched: 4. The CDR3 has 14 residues. This chain's CDR3 is CASSQLQGDYEQYF. CDR3 coding DNA: TGCGCCAGCAGTCAACTCCAGGGGGACTACGAGCAGTACTTC.

This clone was observed a few times. V gene TRBV7-2 combines with J gene TRBJ2-1, with TRBD2 as a possible D gene (7 bases). Trimming removed 5 bases from V and 1 base from J, with 24 bases in between. This CDR3 region has 19 residues. CDR1 and CDR2 (germline): SGHTA, FQGNSA. The CDR3 DNA reads TGTGCCAGCAGCCCCAGATTTGGGGGGGCCGAGGGGTCCTACAATGAGCAGTTCTTC. It yields the protein CASSPRFGGAEGSYNEQFF.

The chain employs TRBV5-1 and TRBJ2-7, with 11 nucleotides matching TRBD1. CDR3 length: 17 residues. With V trimmed by 2 bases and J by 2 bases, 9 bases remained unmatched. CDR1 SGHRS and CDR2 YFSETQ come from the germline V gene. In nucleotides, the CDR3 is TGCGCCAGCAGCTTAGTCTCCGGGACAGGGGGAACCTACGAGCAGTACTTC. Its translation: CASSLVSGTGGTYEQYF. Together with reference TRBV5-1 and TRBJ2-7, the CDR3 gives the full variable domain: KAGVTQTPRYLIKTRGQQVTLSCSPISGHRSVSWYQQTPGQGLQFLFEYFSETQRNKGNFPGRFSGRQFSNSRSEMNVSTLELGDSALYLCASSLVSGTGGTYEQYFGPGTRLTVT.

This clone has just a few counts. The CDR3: CAISLQGFTPGNTIYF. Here the CDR3 DNA reads TGTGCCATCAGCCTACAGGGGTTTACGCCGGGAAACACCATATATTTT. V is TRBV10-3 and J is TRBJ1-3; 7 bases are shared with TRBD1. The CDR3 runs 16 residues. Looked up from germline, CDR1 is ENHRY and CDR2 is SYGVKD. Trimming took 6 bases from V and 4 from J; bases not matched to a gene: 12.

This clone has only a few counts. This sequence joins TRBV4-3 and TRBJ1-2; a weak D match, TRBD1 (6 bases). Trimming took off 0 bases at V and 4 bases at J, with 15 bases between the two ends. This CDR3 contains 16 residues. In germline, CDR1 is LGHNA, CDR2 YSLEER. The CDR3: CASSQDLGHEPYGYTF. For the CDR3, the DNA is TGCGCCAGCAGCCAAGATCTGGGACACGAACCCTATGGCTACACCTTC.

The table lists this clone with a few counts. The chain links TRBV7-2 to TRBJ2-1; a possible D gene is TRBD2 (6 bases). The germline V gene encodes CDR1 SGHTA and CDR2 FQGNSA. The CDR3 runs 15 residues. V lost 5 bases to trimming and J lost 8 bases, with 19 bases between them. This CDR3 is CASSTRGGGAYEQFF. The CDR3 DNA reads as TGTGCCAGCAGCACGCGCGGCGGAGGGGCGTATGAGCAGTTCTTC.

This chain links TRBV25-1 with TRBJ1-4, with 7 bases lining up with TRBD1. The CDR3 has 15 residues. Germline loops: CDR1 MGHDK, CDR2 SYGVNS. V trimming: 1 base; J trimming: 8 bases; junction bases outside the gene matches: 7. The CDR3 sequence is CASSELKGAGEKLFF. CDR3 nucleotides: TGTGCCAGCAGTGAATTAAAGGGGGCGGGCGAAAAACTGTTTTTT.

The V gene is TRBV30, the J gene TRBJ2-7, with a weak D call TRBD2 (5 bases). Between the trimmed V and J ends, which lost 2 bases and 0 bases, there was a span of 11 bases. The CDR3 covers 14 residues. From germline, CDR1 is GTSNPN and CDR2 SVGIG (reference sequence). The CDR3 protein is CAWSPRDNSYEQYF. Here the CDR3 DNA reads TGTGCCTGGAGTCCCCGGGATAACTCCTACGAGCAGTACTTC.

The chain links TRBV18 to TRBJ1-3; D unresolved. The CDR3 runs 15 residues. Trimming removed 2 bases from V and 0 bases from J, with 8 bases in between. Germline CDR1 is KGHSH and CDR2 is LQKENI. CDR3 amino acids: CASSPTSDSGNTIYF. CDR3 nucleotide sequence: TGTGCCAGCTCACCAACATCAGACTCTGGAAACACCATATATTTT.